A single TCR beta chain is shown here with its context. Before thyroid surgery, none of the patients had received any treatment. This entry comes from a study of metastatic and nonmetastatic thyroid tumors. In the original analysis: A classifier for distant metastasis in papillary thyroid cancer was constructed using CDR3 differences observed across clinicopathological groups. TCRdb re-processed the PCR reads through MiXCR. What appears here as the V and J calls and clone size reflects TCRdb's work, not the paper's. Of around 30,000 clones in the sample, around 19% are singletons; the top ten hold 6.5% to 8%. Trimming cost V 1 base and J 3 bases; bases outside gene matches: 7. The CDR3 runs 15 residues. Germline V lookup: CDR1 DFQATT, CDR2 SNEGSKA (reference sequence).

The sequence was obtained from a female donor with papillary thyroid cancer or a benign thyroid nodule (not recorded which). Some clones in this sample may be carry-over from other donors' samples. This rearrangement joins TRBV20-1 to TRBJ2-7, with 9 bases fitting TRBD1. Input material: blood. CDR3 protein: CSARAGTGLGYEQYF. The CDR3 DNA follows: TGCAGTGCTAGAGCTGGGACAGGGCTGGGCTACGAGCAGTACTTC.